The 8 T cell receptor beta chains reported below all come from one sample, sequenced in a study of T cell repertoires in cytomegalovirus infection. TCRdb used MiXCR to reprocess the reads, holding one entry per CDR3 protein. The sample contains under 150,000 distinct CDR3 sequences, more than 20% of which appear only once. No cognate antigen is known for these TCRs. Sequencing was done on a sample of PBMCs, sequenced either directly or after in vitro stimulation (not recorded which). The receptors here all came from a human donor in good health (CMV status not recorded). Some clones in this sample may be carry-over from other donors' samples.

This clonotype was found many times. The genes are TRBV7-9 and TRBJ2-7; D gene ambiguous. Germline-derived CDR1 and CDR2 are SEHNR and FQNEAQ (reference sequence). V was trimmed by 3 bases and J by 3 bases, leaving 30 bases between them. The CDR3 is 20 residues long. CDR3 DNA sequence: TGTGCCAGCAGCTTTAATTGGGGAATGACGGCGGTGGGGAAAAGCTACGAGCAGTACTTC. As protein: CASSFNWGMTAVGKSYEQYF.

The J gene is TRBJ2-2, the V gene TRBV19; no clear D. Per the germline V gene, CDR1 is LNHDA and CDR2 is SQIVND (reference sequence). The CDR3 consists of 14 residues. Trimming cost V 4 bases and J 0 bases, with 6 bases left between them. For the CDR3, the DNA is TGTGCCAGTAGTACTTCGACGAACACCGGGGAGCTGTTTTTT. It encodes CASSTSTNTGELFF.

This clonotype came up many times. The chain is built from TRBV7-2 and TRBJ1-1, with D tentatively TRBD1 (6 bases). This CDR3 region has 15 residues. Germline values: CDR1 SGHTA, CDR2 FQGNSA. Trimming took off 5 bases at V and 3 bases at J, with 16 bases between the two ends. The CDR3 reads CASSLQTGHHTEAFF. CDR3 DNA: TGTGCCAGCAGCCTACAAACGGGACACCACACTGAAGCTTTCTTT.

This clonotype was detected only a few times. The chain uses TRBV12-3 or TRBV12-4 and TRBJ2-1; 7 nucleotides match TRBD2. This CDR3 region has 13 residues. V shed 6 bases and J 5 bases; nucleotides not matched to a gene: 4. CDR3 residues: CASSSSGNNEQFF. The CDR3 DNA follows: TGTGCCAGCAGCTCTAGCGGTAACAATGAGCAGTTCTTC.

This clonotype was seen repeatedly, ten times or more. The rearrangement uses TRBV19 and TRBJ2-1; 9 nucleotides align to TRBD2. J gave up 4 bases and V 3 bases, and 7 bases lay outside the gene matches. Germline V lookup: CDR1 LNHDA, CDR2 SQIVND (reference sequence). The CDR3 is 16 amino acids. The CDR3 region is CASSMASGMIYNEQFF. The CDR3 DNA reads TGTGCCAGTAGTATGGCTAGCGGGATGATATACAATGAGCAGTTCTTC.

V gene TRBV10-2 combines with J gene TRBJ2-7, with D perhaps TRBD1 or TRBD2 (5 bases each). V was cut by 10 bases and J by 0 bases, with 16 bases left in between. This CDR3 is 14 amino acids long. Germline CDR1 reads WSHSY; CDR2 reads SAAADI. This CDR3 is CATSGWGSSYEQYV. As DNA, the CDR3 is TGCGCCACATCGGGGTGGGGGAGCTCCTACGAGCAGTACGTC.

The chain recombines TRBV9 with TRBJ2-2; no reliable D call. The CDR3 has 15 amino acids. Germline V CDR1 and CDR2: SGDLS, YYNGEE. Trimming shortened V by 3 bases and J by 3 bases, and 12 bases separated the two germline ends. The CDR3 bases are TGTGCCAGCAGCGCCCACCTTGGGGACACCGGGGAGCTGTTTTTT. Translated: CASSAHLGDTGELFF. Full variable domain (missing parts from reference TRBV9 and TRBJ2-2): DSGVTQTPKHLITATGQRVTLRCSPRSGDLSVYWYQQSLDQGLQFLIQYYNGEERAKGNILERFSAQQFPDLHSELNLSSLELGDSALYFCASSAHLGDTGELFFGEGSRLTVL.

The rearrangement joins TRBV28 to TRBJ2-7, with D possibly being TRBD2 (6 bases). Germline CDR1 MDHEN, CDR2 SYDVKM. There are 16 residues in the CDR3. V gave up 6 bases and J gave up 0 bases, with 18 bases separating them. The CDR3 here is CASSAGGSGGSYEQYF. The DNA for the CDR3 is TGTGCCAGCAGCGCCGGGGGTAGCGGAGGCTCCTACGAGCAGTACTTC.